A single sample gave rise to the 12 T cell receptor beta chains below, sequenced in a study of blood T cells in healthy people across ages. A J-beta primer mix and a sample-barcoded 5' primer were used in a second PCR of roughly 6 to 11 cycles. In TCRdb, the 5' RACE reads were re-called with MiXCR into one record per CDR3 protein. This table has fewer than 950,000 distinct CDR3 sequences, roughly 34% appearing once. What was sequenced was blood. The receptors shown here come from a man aged 18 to 30 in good health.

The V gene is TRBV7-9, the J gene TRBJ2-1; 10 positions match TRBD1. The CDR3 has 17 residues. The V gene end was trimmed by 1 base and the J gene end by 5 bases; junction bases not matched to a gene: 8. Germline assignment: CDR1 SEHNR and CDR2 FQNEAQ (reference sequence). This chain's CDR3 is CASSLELTGGTNNEQFF. The CDR3 bases are TGTGCCAGCAGCTTAGAATTGACAGGGGGCACGAACAATGAGCAGTTCTTC.

DNA for the CDR3: TGTGCCAGCAGCTTACCCGACACTGAAGCTTTCTTT. Translated, it gives CASSLPDTEAFF. The genes are TRBV13 and TRBJ1-1; no clear D gene. The CDR3 covers 12 residues. V lost 2 bases, J lost 3 bases, and 4 bases lay in between. In germline, CDR1 is PRHDT, CDR2 FYEKMQ (reference sequence).

The genes are TRBV4-3 and TRBJ2-2; 10 nucleotides match TRBD2. Trimming at V came to 3 bases and at J to 8 bases, leaving 9 bases not matched to a gene. The CDR3 sequence is 16 residues long. Germline values: CDR1 LGHNA, CDR2 YSLEER. This CDR3 is CASSHSSTSGAGELFF. The CDR3 DNA is TGCGCCAGCAGCCACTCTTCCACTAGCGGGGCAGGGGAGCTGTTTTTT.

This clonotype was detected a few times. The chain uses TRBV2 and TRBJ2-7; D is unresolved. V was trimmed by 0 bases and J by 5 bases, leaving 2 bases between them. The CDR3 is 11 amino acids. CDR1 is SNHLY and CDR2 is FYNNEI in the germline V gene. In DNA form, the CDR3 reads TGTGCCAGCAGTGAAGCCAACGAGCAGTACTTC. This encodes CASSEANEQYF.

This chain links TRBV25-1 with TRBJ2-5; no clear D gene. Germline V gene data show CDR1 as MGHDK and CDR2 as SYGVNS. The CDR3 contains 13 residues. V lost 7 bases, J lost 11 bases, and 20 bases lay in between. The CDR3 loop is CASTDLRASEQYF. CDR3 nucleotides: TGTGCCAGCACCGATCTTCGGGCTAGTGAGCAGTACTTC. Complete variable domain (other parts from reference TRBV25-1 and TRBJ2-5): EADIYQTPRYLVIGTGKKITLECSQTMGHDKMYWYQQDPGMELHLIHYSYGVNSTEKGDLSSESTVSRIRTEHFPLTLESARPSHTSQYLCASTDLRASEQYFGPGTRLLVL.

This clonotype turned up a few times. The chain joins TRBV27 to TRBJ2-7; D gene uncertain. Trimming pared 7 bases from V and 7 bases from J, leaving 20 bases between. This CDR3 comprises 14 residues. CDR1 MNHEY and CDR2 SMNVEV come from the germline V gene (reference sequence). In nucleotides, the CDR3 is TGTGCCAGCACCTCCTCTACCGGGTACAATGAGCAGTACTTC. Translating gives CASTSSTGYNEQYF.

This clonotype came up a few times. The V call is TRBV4-1, the J call TRBJ2-3; perhaps TRBD2 as D (5 bases). The CDR3 has 16 residues. Trimming stripped 4 bases from V and 1 base from J, with 15 bases between. Germline V CDR1 and CDR2: MGHRA, YSYEKL. CDR3 sequence: CASSPRTFLRTDTQYF. The CDR3 nucleotides read TGCGCCAGCAGCCCCCGGACTTTCCTTCGCACAGATACGCAGTATTTT.

The chain couples TRBV29-1 to TRBJ2-4; TRBD1 is a possible D gene (6 bases). TRBJ2-7 explains the end of the DNA better; the J call may be wrong. The CDR3 loop spans 13 amino acids. Germline assignment: CDR1 SQVTM and CDR2 ANQGSEA. In DNA, the CDR3 is TGCAGCGTTGAAGTTGGCAGGGACAACGAGCAGTACTTC. This sequence encodes CSVEVGRDNEQYF.

The gene calls are TRBV12-3 or TRBV12-4 and TRBJ1-1, with TRBD1 matching over 9 bases. This CDR3 is 15 amino acids long. J was trimmed by 3 bases and V by 1 base; bases with no gene match: 3. The CDR3 reads CASSLGQGVYTEAFF. CDR3 DNA: TGTGCCAGCAGTTTAGGACAGGGGGTCTACACTGAAGCTTTCTTT.

The chain carries TRBV12-3 or TRBV12-4 and TRBJ1-1; TRBD1 aligns across 7 bases. This CDR3 has 17 residues. V lost 5 bases, J lost 1 base, and 13 bases stayed unmatched. The CDR3 nucleotides read TGTGCCAGCAGTCGGCAGGACCCGGGACAGCGGAACACTGAAGCTTTCTTT. Translated: CASSRQDPGQRNTEAFF.

The chain has TRBV18 and TRBJ1-1, with a possible D match to TRBD1 (6 bases). Per the germline V gene, CDR1 is KGHSH and CDR2 is LQKENI. Trimming took off 3 bases at V and 0 bases at J, with 11 bases between the two ends. The CDR3 extends over 15 amino acids. CDR3 sequence reads: CASSPRGQLNTEAFF. DNA for the CDR3: TGTGCCAGCTCACCCCGAGGACAGCTGAACACTGAAGCTTTCTTT.

This clonotype was detected only a few times. This chain uses TRBV15 with TRBJ2-1; D remains ambiguous. Trimming removed 4 bases from V and 0 bases from J, with 10 bases in between. CDR3 length: 15 amino acids. Germline values: CDR1 LNHNV, CDR2 YYDKDF (reference sequence). The CDR3: CATSIRKSSYNEQFF. The CDR3 region has the DNA TGTGCCACCAGCATCAGGAAAAGCTCCTACAATGAGCAGTTCTTC. The whole variable domain, remainder taken from reference TRBV15 and TRBJ2-1, is DAMVIQNPRYQVTQFGKPVTLSCSQTLNHNVMYWYQQKSSQAPKLLFHYYDKDFNNEADTPDNFQSRRPNTSFCFLDIRSPGLGDTAMYLCATSIRKSSYNEQFFGPGTRLTVL.